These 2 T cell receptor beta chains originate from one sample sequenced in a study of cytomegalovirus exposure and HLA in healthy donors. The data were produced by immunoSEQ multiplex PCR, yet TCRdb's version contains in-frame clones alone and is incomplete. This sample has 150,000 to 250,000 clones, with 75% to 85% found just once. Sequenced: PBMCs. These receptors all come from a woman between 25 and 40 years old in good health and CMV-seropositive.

The CDR3 DNA reads as TGTGCCAGTAGTGCAACTGTGGACACTGAAGCTTTCTTT. Amino acid sequence: CASSATVDTEAFF. The chain carries TRBV19 and TRBJ1-1, with D unclear. The CDR3 is made up of 13 amino acids. CDR1 is LNHDA and CDR2 is SQIVND in the germline V gene (reference sequence). V was pared by 5 bases and J by 3 bases, with 10 bases between.

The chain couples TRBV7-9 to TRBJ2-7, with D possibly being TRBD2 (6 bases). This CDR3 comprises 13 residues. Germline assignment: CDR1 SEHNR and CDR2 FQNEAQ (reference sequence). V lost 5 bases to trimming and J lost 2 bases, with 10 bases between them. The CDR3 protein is CASSTRETYEQYF. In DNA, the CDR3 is TGTGCCAGCAGCACACGGGAGACCTACGAGCAGTACTTC.